This is a list of T cell receptor beta chains from one sample in a study of blood T cell repertoires in COVID-19. Produced via immunoSEQ multiplex PCR; TCRdb's table is partial and in-frame only. The sample shows 250,000 or so clones, about nine tenths of them seen only once. The sequencing input was PBMCs or T cells enriched from blood (not recorded which). All receptors come from a woman in her thirties or forties with acute COVID-19. CDR3s include the opening cysteine and the closing phenylalanine or tryptophan. A D gene is named only where the DNA matches it firmly.

DNA: TGTGCCAGCAGCGACACAGAGTTGTTTGGCTACACCTTC
CDR3: CASSDTELFGYTF
V: TRBV6-5
J: TRBJ1-2
length: 13
D: -

DNA: TGCAGTGCTAGTTCGGAGGGGGCTGTGGTGAACACTGAAGCTTTCTTT
CDR3: CSASSEGAVVNTEAFF
V: TRBV20-1
J: TRBJ1-1
length: 16
D: TRBD1

DNA: TGTGCCAGCAGAAAAGGGGGGGACACCGGGGAGCTGTTTTTT
CDR3: CASRKGGDTGELFF
V: TRBV5-6
J: TRBJ2-2
length: 14
D: -

DNA: TGTGCCAGCAGACCACAGGGGGCGCGGGGCTACACCTTC
CDR3: CASRPQGARGYTF
V: TRBV12-3/TRBV12-4
J: TRBJ1-2
length: 13
D: TRBD1

DNA: TGTGCCAGCAGCTTAGGGGACAGGGTAGCCGAGACCCAGTACTTC
CDR3: CASSLGDRVAETQYF
V: TRBV7-9
J: TRBJ2-5
length: 15
D: TRBD1

DNA: TGTGCCAGCAGTTACAGGGGACAGGGGGCGCAATCAATTAATTCACCCCTCCACTTT
CDR3: CASSYRGQGAQSINSPLHF
V: TRBV6-7
J: TRBJ1-6
length: 19
D: TRBD1

DNA: TGTGCCAGCAGTGAGACTAGCACAGATACGCAGTATTTT
CDR3: CASSETSTDTQYF
V: TRBV2
J: TRBJ2-3
length: 13
D: -

DNA: TGCGCCAGCAGTGTAGGGGGCACAGATACGCAGTATTTT
CDR3: CASSVGGTDTQYF
V: TRBV10-1
J: TRBJ2-3
length: 13
D: -

DNA: TGTGCCAGCAGCTTAGAGCTAGCGGGTGTCTACGAGCAGTACTTC
CDR3: CASSLELAGVYEQYF
V: TRBV11-2
J: TRBJ2-7
length: 15
D: TRBD2

DNA: TGTGCCATCACCGAAGGTCAAGCGGGGGGGCAGAATGAGCAGTTCTTC
CDR3: CAITEGQAGGQNEQFF
V: TRBV10-3
J: TRBJ2-1
length: 16
D: TRBD2

DNA: TGTGCCTGGAGTGTACGGTACGGGGATACGCAGTATTTT
CDR3: CAWSVRYGDTQYF
V: TRBV30
J: TRBJ2-3
length: 13
D: -

DNA: TGTGCCAGCAGTTTATCCCTAGCCGACAACACAGATACGCAGTATTTT
CDR3: CASSLSLADNTDTQYF
V: TRBV28
J: TRBJ2-3
length: 16
D: -